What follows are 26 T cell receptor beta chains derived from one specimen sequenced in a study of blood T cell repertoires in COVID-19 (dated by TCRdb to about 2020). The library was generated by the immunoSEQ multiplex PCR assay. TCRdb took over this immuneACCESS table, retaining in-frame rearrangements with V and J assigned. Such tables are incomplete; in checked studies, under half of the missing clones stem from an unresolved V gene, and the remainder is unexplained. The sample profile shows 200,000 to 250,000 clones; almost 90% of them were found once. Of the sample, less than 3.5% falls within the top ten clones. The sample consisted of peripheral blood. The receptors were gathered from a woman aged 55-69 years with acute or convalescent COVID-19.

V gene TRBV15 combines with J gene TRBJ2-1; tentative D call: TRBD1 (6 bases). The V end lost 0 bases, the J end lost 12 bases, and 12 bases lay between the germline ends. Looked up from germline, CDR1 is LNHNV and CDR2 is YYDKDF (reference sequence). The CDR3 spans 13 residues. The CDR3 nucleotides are TGTGCCACCAGCAGAGATGAGGGGGTAAGGCAGTTCTTC. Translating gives CATSRDEGVRQFF.

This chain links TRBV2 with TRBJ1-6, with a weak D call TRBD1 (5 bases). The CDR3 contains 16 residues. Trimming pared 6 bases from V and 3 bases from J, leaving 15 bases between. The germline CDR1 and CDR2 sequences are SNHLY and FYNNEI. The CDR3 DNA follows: TGTGCCAGCAGCCGGCGGGGGGGGGTCTATAATTCACCCCTCCACTTT. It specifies CASSRRGGVYNSPLHF.

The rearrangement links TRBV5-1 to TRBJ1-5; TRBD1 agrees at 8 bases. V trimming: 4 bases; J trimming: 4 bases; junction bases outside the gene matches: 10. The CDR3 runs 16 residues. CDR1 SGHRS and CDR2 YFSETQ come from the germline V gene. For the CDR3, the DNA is TGCGCCAGCAGCCCAGGACAGGGAACGGATAATCAGCCCCAGCATTTT. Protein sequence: CASSPGQGTDNQPQHF.

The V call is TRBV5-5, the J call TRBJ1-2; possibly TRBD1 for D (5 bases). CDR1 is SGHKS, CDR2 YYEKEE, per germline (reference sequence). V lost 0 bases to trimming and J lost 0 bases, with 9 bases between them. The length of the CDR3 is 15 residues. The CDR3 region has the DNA TGTGCCAGCAGCTTGGGGACATCCACTAACTATGGCTACACCTTC. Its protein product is CASSLGTSTNYGYTF.

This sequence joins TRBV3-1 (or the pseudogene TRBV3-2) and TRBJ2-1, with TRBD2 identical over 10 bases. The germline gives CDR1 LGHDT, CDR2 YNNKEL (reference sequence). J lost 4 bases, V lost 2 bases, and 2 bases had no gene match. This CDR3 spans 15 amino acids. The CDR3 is CASSQRAGGYNEQFF. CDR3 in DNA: TGTGCCAGCAGCCAACGAGCGGGGGGGTACAATGAGCAGTTCTTC.

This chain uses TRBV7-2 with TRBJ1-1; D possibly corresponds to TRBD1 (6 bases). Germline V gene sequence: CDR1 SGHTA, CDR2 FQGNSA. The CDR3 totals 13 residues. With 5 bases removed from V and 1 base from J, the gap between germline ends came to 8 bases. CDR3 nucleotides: TGTGCCAGCAGCCAAGGGGGGAACACTGAAGCTTTCTTT. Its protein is CASSQGGNTEAFF.

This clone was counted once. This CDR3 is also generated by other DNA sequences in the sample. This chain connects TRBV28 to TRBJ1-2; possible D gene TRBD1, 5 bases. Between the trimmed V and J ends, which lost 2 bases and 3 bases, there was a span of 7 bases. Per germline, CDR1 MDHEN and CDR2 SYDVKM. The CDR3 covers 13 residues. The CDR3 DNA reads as TGTGCCAGCAGTTTACGGGGGGACTATGGCTACACCTTC. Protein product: CASSLRGDYGYTF.

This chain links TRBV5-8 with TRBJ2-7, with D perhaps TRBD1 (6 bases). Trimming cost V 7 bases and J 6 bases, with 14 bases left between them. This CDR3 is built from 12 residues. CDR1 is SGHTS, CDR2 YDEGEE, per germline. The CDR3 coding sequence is TGTGCCAGCGGACCTTACAGGGCCGAGCAGTACTTC. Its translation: CASGPYRAEQYF.

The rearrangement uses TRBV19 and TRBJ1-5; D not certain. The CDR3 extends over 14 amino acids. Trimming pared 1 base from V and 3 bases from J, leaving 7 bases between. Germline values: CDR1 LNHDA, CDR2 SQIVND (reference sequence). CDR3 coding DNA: TGTGCCAGTAGTATAGGTTACATCAATCAGCCCCAGCATTTT. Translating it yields CASSIGYINQPQHF.

As DNA, the CDR3 is TGTGCCATCAGTGACCTTGGACATCGTCAGGGTTACGAGCAGTACTTC. It yields the protein CAISDLGHRQGYEQYF. This chain joins TRBV10-3 and TRBJ2-7, with TRBD1 as a possible D gene (5 bases). The V end was cut by 3 bases, the J end by 4 bases, with 19 bases between. The germline V gene has CDR1 ENHRY and CDR2 SYGVKD. The CDR3 is 16 amino acids.

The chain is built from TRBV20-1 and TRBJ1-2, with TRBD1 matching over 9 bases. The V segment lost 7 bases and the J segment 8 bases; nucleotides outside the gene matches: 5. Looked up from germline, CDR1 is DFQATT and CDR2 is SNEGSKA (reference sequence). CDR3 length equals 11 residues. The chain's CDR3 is CSVSDRGGYTF. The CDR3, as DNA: TGCAGTGTTTCGGACAGGGGAGGCTACACCTTC.

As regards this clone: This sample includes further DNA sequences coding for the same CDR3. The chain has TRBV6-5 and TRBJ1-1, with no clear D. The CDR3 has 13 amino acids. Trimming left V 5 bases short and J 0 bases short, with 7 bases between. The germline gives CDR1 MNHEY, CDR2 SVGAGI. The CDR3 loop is CASSKTVNTEAFF. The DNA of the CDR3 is TGTGCCAGCAGTAAAACAGTGAACACTGAAGCTTTCTTT.

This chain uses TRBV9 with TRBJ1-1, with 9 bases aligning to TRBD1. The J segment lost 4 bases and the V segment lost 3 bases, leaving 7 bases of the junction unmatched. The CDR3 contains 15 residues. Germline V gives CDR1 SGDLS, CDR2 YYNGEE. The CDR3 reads CASSAQGAESTEAFF. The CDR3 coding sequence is TGTGCCAGCAGCGCACAGGGGGCGGAGAGCACTGAAGCTTTCTTT.

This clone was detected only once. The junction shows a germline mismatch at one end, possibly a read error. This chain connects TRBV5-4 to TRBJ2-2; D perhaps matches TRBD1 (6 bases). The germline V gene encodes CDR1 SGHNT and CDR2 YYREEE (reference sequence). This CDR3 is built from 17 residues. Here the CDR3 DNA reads TGTGCCAGCAGGTTGGTCGGACAGCTCGCAAACACCGGGGAGCTGTTTTTT. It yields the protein CASRLVGQLANTGELFF.

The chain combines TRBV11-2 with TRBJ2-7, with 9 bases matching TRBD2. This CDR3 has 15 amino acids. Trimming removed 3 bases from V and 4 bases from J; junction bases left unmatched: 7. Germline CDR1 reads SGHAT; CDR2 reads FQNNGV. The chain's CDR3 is CASSFGGRAWYEQYF. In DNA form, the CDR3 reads TGTGCCAGCAGCTTCGGCGGGAGGGCCTGGTACGAGCAGTACTTC.

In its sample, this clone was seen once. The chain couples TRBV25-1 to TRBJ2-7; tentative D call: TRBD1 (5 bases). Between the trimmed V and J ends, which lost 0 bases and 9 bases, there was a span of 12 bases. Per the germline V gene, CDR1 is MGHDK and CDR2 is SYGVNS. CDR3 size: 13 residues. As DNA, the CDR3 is TGTGCCAGCAGTGAATACGGCAGGGTAGGGCAGTACTTC. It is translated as CASSEYGRVGQYF.

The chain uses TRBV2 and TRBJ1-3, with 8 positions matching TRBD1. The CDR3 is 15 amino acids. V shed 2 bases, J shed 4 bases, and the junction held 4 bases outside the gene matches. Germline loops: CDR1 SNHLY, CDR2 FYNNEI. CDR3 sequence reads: CASSERTGMGNTIYF. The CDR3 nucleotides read TGTGCCAGCAGTGAACGGACAGGGATGGGAAACACCATATATTTT.

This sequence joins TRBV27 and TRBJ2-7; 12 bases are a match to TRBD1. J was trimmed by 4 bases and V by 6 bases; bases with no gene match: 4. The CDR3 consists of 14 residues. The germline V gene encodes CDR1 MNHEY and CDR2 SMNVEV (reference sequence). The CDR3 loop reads CASSSGQGAYEQYF. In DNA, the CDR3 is TGTGCCAGCAGCTCGGGACAGGGGGCTTACGAGCAGTACTTC.

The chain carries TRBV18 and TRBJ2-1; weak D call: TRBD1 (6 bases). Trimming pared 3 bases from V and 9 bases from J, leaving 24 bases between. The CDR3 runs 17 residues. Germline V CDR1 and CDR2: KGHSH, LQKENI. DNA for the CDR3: TGTGCCAGCTCACCCCTTTCCGGGACAAGTAGAACCGGTGAGCAGTTCTTC. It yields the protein CASSPLSGTSRTGEQFF.

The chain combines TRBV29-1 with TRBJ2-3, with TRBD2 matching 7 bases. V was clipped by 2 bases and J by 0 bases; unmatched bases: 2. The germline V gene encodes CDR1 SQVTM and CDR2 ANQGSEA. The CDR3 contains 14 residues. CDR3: CSVEKRGSTDTQYF. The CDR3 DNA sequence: TGCAGCGTTGAAAAGCGGGGAAGCACAGATACGCAGTATTTT.

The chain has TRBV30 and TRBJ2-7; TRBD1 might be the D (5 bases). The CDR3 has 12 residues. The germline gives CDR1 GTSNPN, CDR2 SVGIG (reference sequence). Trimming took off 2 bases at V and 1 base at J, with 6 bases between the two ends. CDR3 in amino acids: CAWSRQSYEQYF. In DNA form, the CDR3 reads TGTGCCTGGAGTAGACAGTCCTACGAGCAGTACTTC.

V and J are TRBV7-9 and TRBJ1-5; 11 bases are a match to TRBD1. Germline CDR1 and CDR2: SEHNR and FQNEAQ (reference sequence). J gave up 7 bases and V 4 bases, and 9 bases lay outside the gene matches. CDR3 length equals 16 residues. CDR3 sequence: CASSSEDRGHRQPQHF. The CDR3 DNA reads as TGTGCCAGCAGCTCTGAGGACAGGGGGCATCGACAGCCCCAGCATTTT.

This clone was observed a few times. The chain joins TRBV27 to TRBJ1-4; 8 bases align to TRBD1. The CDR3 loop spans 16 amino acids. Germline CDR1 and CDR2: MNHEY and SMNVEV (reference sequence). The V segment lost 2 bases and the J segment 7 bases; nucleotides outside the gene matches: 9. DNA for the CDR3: TGTGCCAGCAGTTTAACCGGACAGGGAAAGGGTGAAAAACTGTTTTTT. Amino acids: CASSLTGQGKGEKLFF. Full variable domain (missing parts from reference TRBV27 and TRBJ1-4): EAQVTQNPRYLITVTGKKLTVTCSQNMNHEYMSWYRQDPGLGLRQIYYSMNVEVTDKGDVPEGYKVSRKEKRNFPLILESPSPNQTSLYFCASSLTGQGKGEKLFFGSGTQLSVL.

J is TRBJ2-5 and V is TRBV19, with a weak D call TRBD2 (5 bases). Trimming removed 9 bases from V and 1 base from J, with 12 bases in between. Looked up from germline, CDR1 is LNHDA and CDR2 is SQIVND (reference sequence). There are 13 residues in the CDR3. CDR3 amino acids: CASSRRSQETQYF. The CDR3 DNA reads TGTGCCAGCTCGAGGAGGTCCCAAGAGACCCAGTACTTC. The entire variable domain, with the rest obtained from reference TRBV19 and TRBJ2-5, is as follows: DGGITQSPKYLFRKEGQNVTLSCEQNLNHDAMYWYRQDPGQGLRLIYYSQIVNDFQKGDIAEGYSVSREKKESFPLTVTSAQKNPTAFYLCASSRRSQETQYFGPGTRLLVL.

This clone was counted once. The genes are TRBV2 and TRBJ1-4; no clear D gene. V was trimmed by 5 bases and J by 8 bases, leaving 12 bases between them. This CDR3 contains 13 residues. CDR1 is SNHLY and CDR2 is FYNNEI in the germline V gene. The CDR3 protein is CASSSLSREKLFF. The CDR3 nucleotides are TGTGCCAGCAGTAGTCTGTCTAGGGAAAAACTGTTTTTT.

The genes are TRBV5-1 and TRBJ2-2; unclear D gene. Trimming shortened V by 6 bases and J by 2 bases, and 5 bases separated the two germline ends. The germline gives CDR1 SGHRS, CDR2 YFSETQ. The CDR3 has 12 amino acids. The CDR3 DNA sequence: TGCGCCAGCACAGAAAACACCGGGGAGCTGTTTTTT. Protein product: CASTENTGELFF.